The text below deals with one T cell receptor (beta chain). It lacks a known antigen. The data stem from a study of cytomegalovirus exposure and HLA in healthy donors (dated by TCRdb to the late 2010s). Background on the whole study: An earlier analysis of roughly 570 of the donors reported roughly 300 Gb of sequence data and 90 million to 120 million unique TCR beta sequences obtained from some 170 million T cells. An early release covering around 630 HLA-typed donors comprised roughly 300 gigabases of sequencing data and approximately 80 million unique TCR sequences. Of the roughly 390 genotyped donors, roughly 80% fell in the genetic ancestry cluster associated with self-reported Caucasian donors. The aim of the study was to test whether cataloging public T cell receptors could identify signatures of past pathogen exposure. The T cell repertoires of under 750 subjects were profiled by immunosequencing and related to cytomegalovirus serostatus. In addition to the first cohort of around 670 subjects, a separate validation cohort of approximately 130 different subjects was used. To predict cytomegalovirus infection status, the study combined high-throughput TCR immunosequencing, statistical association of individual TCRs with disease status, and machine learning. In a later analysis, previously published TCR beta repertoires from 500 to 750 donors were re-analyzed and high-resolution HLA genotyping was added so that TCR occurrence patterns could be studied. In the later analysis, no new phenotypic data were used to find candidate immune exposures; instead, reliance was placed on TCR beta sequences and their occurrence across donors. An earlier analysis of several hundred of the donors applied high-throughput TCR beta sequencing to assess whether each TCR beta V gene segment acted as functional or pseudogenic. Donor age, sex, ethnicity and CMV serostatus were compiled alongside the repertoire data. A later genetic analysis took genome-wide SNP genotypes for about three fifths of the 666 donors and used that subset as a discovery cohort. Every discovery cohort repertoire had been produced on one sequencing platform. HLA typing covered class I and class II loci at four-digit resolution. The number of typed donors differed by locus: about 620-630 for A, B, C, DRB1 and DQB1; 500 to 550 for DQA1; around 610 for DPA1; and roughly 470 for DPB1. Four to six DR-DQ haplotypes were handled as single units for association and clustering because linkage in the cohort was strong. Among a few hundred genotyped donors of the cohort, an average of roughly 240,000 unique TCR beta nucleotide sequences were sequenced per donor, about a sixth of them non-productive. What the authors observed across the whole study: In a later genetic analysis, fewer N-insertions in productive TCRs were reported among donors in an Asian-associated ancestry cluster than the roughly 700-donor mean. V-gene and J-gene trimming of TCR beta chains was associated with a missense DCLRE1C variant in a later genetic analysis, and the association was replicated in an independent cohort. The authors suggested that the approach could potentially be generalized to other disease states and immunological phenotypes. Some IMGT-functional V segments, including TRBV6-2 and TRBV6-3, could not be distinguished by the 87-base-pair reads and were therefore excluded. In a later analysis, TCR association rates were found to vary across HLA loci, with the most associated TCRs seen for DRB1 alleles and the fewest for HLA-C alleles. Cytomegalovirus status was reported to be diagnosed by the classifier with high specificity and sensitivity in both the original and validation cohorts. When HLA alleles, especially DR and DQ, strongly co-occurred, attributing TCR associations to individual alleles was difficult. In a later analysis, 16,951 TCR beta sequences were associated with specific HLA alleles at a false discovery rate of 0.05. A further reported finding was that TCR beta sequences accurately predicted the HLA-A and HLA-B alleles for most subjects in the first cohort. A total of roughly 160 TCR beta chains were listed by the study as associated with cytomegalovirus. HLA typing was unavailable for some donors at each locus, so association tests used only the typed subset. While some public TCRs were present in many individuals, most TCR sequences turned up only very rarely across donors. A later analysis found that most CMV-associated TCR beta chains appeared HLA-restricted, with HLA associations seemingly driven largely by CMV exposure. A later analysis reported that several top co-occurrence clusters appeared linked to parvovirus B19, influenza, CMV and Epstein-Barr virus. In vitro tests confirmed that a few of the cytomegalovirus-associated TCR beta chains recognize cytomegalovirus antigens. Linkage disequilibrium might explain the correlated functional status among segregating V segments, but an unknown experimental factor could not be ruled out. Only TCR beta chains were sequenced in this cohort, and the absence of alpha or paired-chain data limited detectable features. Compared with equally common non-associated chains, HLA-associated TCR beta chains in a later analysis were more clonally expanded and had lower generation probabilities. Immune exposure information for the cohort was limited to CMV serostatus. A cluster of highly shared sequence variants was judged likely to represent a technical artifact of the sequencing pipeline. About 15 rarely observed V segments, including chromosome 9 orphons, were excluded from the earlier analysis of about 600 of the donors because counts were too low. In an earlier analysis of roughly 560 of the donors, most TCR beta V segments were observed in productive rearrangements about 87% or about 30% of the time, broadly matching IMGT annotations. Presence/absence analyses assumed roughly uniform sequencing depth across donors, an assumption that may not hold.

The cohort was made up of under 800 healthy bone marrow donors. At the time of sampling, every cohort member was nominally healthy, though immune exposures that went unrecorded were likely present. The donor was CMV seronegative and was included in the group of several hundred seronegative cohort members. A peripheral blood sample was collected from each donor, and TCR beta sequencing was performed on peripheral blood mononuclear cells. The Qiagen DNeasy Blood Extraction Kit was used to extract genomic DNA from the blood cell samples. V has 0 bases trimmed and J has 5 bases trimmed; junction bases matching no gene number 10. The CDR1 and CDR2 encoded by the germline V gene are LGHNA and YSLEER. The CDR3 measures 18 amino acids from cysteine to phenylalanine. Here the CDR3 DNA is all that survives: 54 bases in frame from base 1. Library prep was done by the immunoSEQ multiplex PCR assay. The multiplex PCR relied on a mix of 60 forward primers for TCR Vbeta segments and 13 reverse primers for TCR Jbeta segments. The CDR3 region of rearranged TCR beta genes was amplified from genomic DNA with a multiplex PCR assay. On the Illumina HiSeq System, the amplified TCR beta libraries were sequenced as 87-base-pair reads. The authors processed their data as follows. Across the roughly 700 repertoires, a later analysis counted tens of millions of unique TCR beta chains, 9 million to 14 million of which were shared by at least two donors. Raw reads were error-corrected and collapsed into unique sequences by a nearest-neighbor algorithm in which closely related sequences were merged to remove PCR and sequencing errors. CDR3 sequences were aligned to IMGT reference sequences to assign V, D and J gene segments. Each retained sequence needed at least a six-nucleotide match to both a V gene segment and a J gene segment. A rearrangement was called productive if the CDR3 had no stop codons and remained in frame with V and J, and every other rearrangement was called non-productive. Following IMGT convention, CDR3 was defined as the stretch from the second conserved V-encoded cysteine to the conserved J-encoded phenylalanine. The earlier analysis of roughly 590 of the donors excluded any sequence lacking an unambiguous match to a single V gene segment. In an earlier analysis of several hundred of the donors, V segments were called functional above 56.7% productive rearrangements and were called segregating when the between-donor standard deviation exceeded 5%. To diagnose cytomegalovirus status from the catalog of TCR beta chain sequences, a statistical classification framework was built. In a later analysis, TCR nucleotide sequences were compared against IMGT/GENE-DB human TR gene sequences so that V and J genes could be assigned. Using the TCRdist pipeline, a later analysis assigned CDR3 sequences along with most-parsimonious VDJ recombination scenarios. In a later analysis, every TCR beta chain was defined by the combination of its CDR3 amino acid sequence and its V-gene family, and reads without a unique V-gene family were dropped. As a way to deal with suspected cross-contamination and a sequencing artifact, a later analysis dropped 592 nucleotide sequences that were highly shared and had low generation probability. In a later analysis, a clonal expansion index was calculated for each public chain from normalized within-repertoire ranks of inferred template counts. In a later analysis, generation probabilities were computed using a VDJ recombination model fitted to out-of-frame rearrangements, and the results were checked against IGoR. Hypergeometric tests were used in a later analysis to score TCR-TCR, TCR-HLA and TCR-CMV co-occurrence, with a repertoire-size bias correction applied to the TCR pairs. In a later analysis, false discovery rates were estimated by permuting HLA or CMV assignments 20 times. A later analysis grouped co-occurring TCRs with DBSCAN, adding TCRdist sequence similarity when clustering within HLA-allele-positive subsets. For co-occurrence clustering, repertoires with fewer than 30,000 or more than 120,000 public chains were excluded, along with 5 or 6 repertoires with anomalous nucleotide sharing. The table comes from immuneACCESS by way of TCRdb, which keeps in-frame sequences with V and J called. Part of the clones is missing from these tables; in studies checked, under half for an unresolved V gene and the rest for unknown reasons. V and J calls and clone size follow that table, whereas D and trimming were derived from the DNA. The data table for this sample lists around 130,000 clones. The ten largest clones represent about 1.6% of the sample.

Sequencing was carried out using PBMCs. The origin of this receptor is a woman in her 40s in good health and CMV-seronegative. Recombination joined TRBV4-3 with TRBJ2-5; 12 junctional bases match TRBD2. CDR3 protein: CASSQELAGGSLGETQYF. The DNA sequence follows: TGCGCCAGCAGCCAAGAACTAGCGGGGGGCAGCCTCGGCGAGACCCAGTACTTC.